The rows below give T cell receptor beta chains drawn from one sample of a study of T-cell reconstitution after alpha-beta-depleted transplantation in children. TCRdb re-analysed the PCR reads in MiXCR, keeping a single row per CDR3 protein. The sample lists 200,000 to 250,000 distinct CDR3 sequences, under 9.5% occurring once. The material was PBMCs from the stem cell graft donor, obtained from the stem cell graft. These receptors all come from a human donor who donated a stem cell graft to a child with acute lymphoblastic leukemia. Each CDR3 is given with its conserved first and last residue. D genes are given only for firm matches. Clone size appears in some rows only: once, few, many, or a class for an expanded clone.

v_gene	d_gene	j_gene	abundance	CDR3nt	CDR3aa
TRBV20-1	TRBD1	TRBJ2-3	few	TGCAGTGCGCCGGACAGGGGTACAAGCACAGATACGCAGTATTTT	CSAPDRGTSTDTQYF
TRBV20-1	.	TRBJ2-7	.	TGCAGTGCTAGAGATATTAACGTATGGAGCGAGCAGTACTTC	CSARDINVWSEQYF
TRBV5-6	.	TRBJ2-3	many	TGTGCCAGCAGCTGGGGTTTGGGTCTAGATACGCAGTATTTT	CASSWGLGLDTQYF
TRBV20-1	TRBD1	TRBJ1-5	few	TGCAGTGCTGGCCGACAGGGAGTTTCTCAGCCCCAGCATTTT	CSAGRQGVSQPQHF
TRBV7-2	.	TRBJ1-5	.	TGTGCCAGCAGCCTAGATATGACGCAGCCCCAGCATTTT	CASSLDMTQPQHF
TRBV5-1	.	TRBJ2-5	.	TGCGCCAGCAGCTTGGGGACAGACCAAGAGACCCAGTACTTC	CASSLGTDQETQYF
TRBV9	TRBD2	TRBJ2-1	few	TGTGCCAGCAGCGTAATAAGCGGGGACTACAATGAGCAGTTCTTC	CASSVISGDYNEQFF
TRBV9	TRBD2	TRBJ2-5	.	TGTGCCAGCAGCGTATCAGGTAGCGGGGGTCAAGAGACCCAGTACTTC	CASSVSGSGGQETQYF
TRBV27	.	TRBJ2-1	.	TGTGCCAGCAGTTTTCCCTCCTTAGGACGGGCCCACTACAATGAGCAGTTCTTC	CASSFPSLGRAHYNEQFF
TRBV6-2/TRBV6-3	.	TRBJ2-5	few	TGTGCCAGCAGTTTTCCCTTACGGGAGACCCAGTACTTC	CASSFPLRETQYF
TRBV5-1	.	TRBJ1-1	few	TGCGCCAGCAGCTTACCGGGGTTGAACACTGAAGCTTTCTTT	CASSLPGLNTEAFF
TRBV11-1	TRBD1	TRBJ1-6	.	TGTGCCAGCAGCTTAGCGAAGTTCCCCGGGACAGGCCGGGGTAATTCACCCCTCCACTTT	CASSLAKFPGTGRGNSPLHF
TRBV5-1	.	TRBJ1-1	many	TGCGCCAGCAGCTTCACGACCAACACTGAAGCTTTCTTT	CASSFTTNTEAFF
TRBV27	.	TRBJ1-2	many	TGTGCCAGCAGTTCCCAGGGGTTGAGGGGTGGCTACACCTTC	CASSSQGLRGGYTF
TRBV15	.	TRBJ2-2	many	TGTGCCACCAGCAGAGATGTAGTGAGTCGCGGGGAGCTGTTTTTT	CATSRDVVSRGELFF
TRBV10-3	.	TRBJ1-1	many	TGTGCCATCAGTGCGCTTGACCTGTTAGGTGAAGCTTTCTTT	CAISALDLLGEAFF
TRBV3-1	TRBD1	TRBJ1-6	.	TGTGCCAGCAGCCGAGGGACAGGGGAAGGATCACCCCTCCACTTT	CASSRGTGEGSPLHF
TRBV5-1	.	TRBJ2-3	.	TGCGCCAGCAGCTTAAGCGGCCCTAGCACAGATACGCAGTATTTT	CASSLSGPSTDTQYF
TRBV12-3/TRBV12-4	.	TRBJ2-7	many	TGTGCCAGCCACGGACAGTCCCCCTCCGAGCAGTACTTC	CASHGQSPSEQYF
TRBV18	.	TRBJ1-1	few	TGTGCCAGCTCACCACCGTTCCAATCGAGCACTGAAGCTTTCTTT	CASSPPFQSSTEAFF
TRBV29-1	.	TRBJ1-2	few	TGCAGCGTTGAAATACCCGGGGAAGGCGAAGGCTACACCTTC	CSVEIPGEGEGYTF
TRBV6-5	.	TRBJ2-7	few	TGTGCCAGCAGTCTCGACCGGGACCGCTACGAGCAGTACTTC	CASSLDRDRYEQYF
TRBV5-1	.	TRBJ2-5	many	TGCGCCAGCAGCTTATTGACCGATGAGACCCAGTACTTC	CASSLLTDETQYF
TRBV4-2	TRBD2	TRBJ2-3	few	TGTGCCAGCAGCCAAGGTAGCGGGGCGGCAGATACGCAGTATTTT	CASSQGSGAADTQYF
TRBV7-2	.	TRBJ2-3	.	TGTGCCAGCAGCTTAGCGGGGTTTAGCACAGATACGCAGTATTTT	CASSLAGFSTDTQYF
TRBV12-3/TRBV12-4	TRBD2	TRBJ2-3	many	TGTGCCAGCAGTTTACTGTTGAGCGGGGACGATACGCAGTATTTT	CASSLLLSGDDTQYF
TRBV6-1	TRBD2	TRBJ2-1	.	TGTGCCAGCAGAACTAGCGGGGCTCACTCCTACAATGAGCAGTTCTTC	CASRTSGAHSYNEQFF
TRBV12-3/TRBV12-4	.	TRBJ1-1	many	TGTGCCAGCAGTTCCGGGACCGACAGTTCTAGCACTGAAGCTTTCTTT	CASSSGTDSSSTEAFF
TRBV5-1	TRBD2	TRBJ2-3	.	TGCGCCAGCAGCTGGACCGGGACTAGAGCAGATACGCAGTATTTT	CASSWTGTRADTQYF
TRBV4-2	.	TRBJ2-7	few	TGTGCCAGCAGCCAAGCGACAGGTTCCTACGAGCAGTACTTC	CASSQATGSYEQYF
TRBV9	.	TRBJ2-2	few	TGTGCCAGCAGCGTTCCTAGGTCCGAAGTCGACACCGGGGAGCTGTTTTTT	CASSVPRSEVDTGELFF
TRBV9	.	TRBJ1-1	many	TGTGCCAGCAGCGTAGGAGATATAACTGAAGCTTTCTTT	CASSVGDITEAFF
TRBV20-1	TRBD1	TRBJ1-2	.	TGCAGTGCTGCCCAGGACAGGGGAGTTGGCTACACCTTC	CSAAQDRGVGYTF
TRBV6-1	.	TRBJ1-2	many	TGTGCCAGCAGTGAAATAGCAGGGAACTATGGCTACACCTTC	CASSEIAGNYGYTF
TRBV11-2	TRBD1	TRBJ1-1	few	TGTGCCAGCAGCCTAAGACAGGGTATGGGGAACACTGAAGCTTTCTTT	CASSLRQGMGNTEAFF
TRBV7-2	TRBD2	TRBJ2-1	.	TGTGCCAGCAGCTTGTCGGCGGGGGGATACAATGAGCAGTTCTTC	CASSLSAGGYNEQFF
TRBV5-1	TRBD2	TRBJ2-1	.	TGCGCCAGCTGGGGGGGGGGAAACAATGAGCAGTTCTTC	CASWGGGNNEQFF
TRBV2	TRBD1	TRBJ1-4	many	TGTGCCAGCAGTGAAGCGTTGGCAGGGGGTGAAAAACTGTTTTTT	CASSEALAGGEKLFF
TRBV20-1	.	TRBJ2-7	many	TGCAGTGCTAGAGATTACGAGGGTACGGTTTACGAGCAGTACTTC	CSARDYEGTVYEQYF
TRBV5-1	.	TRBJ1-4	few	TGCGCCAGCAGCTCCACTTGGGCCATGGATGAAAAACTGTTTTTT	CASSSTWAMDEKLFF
TRBV5-1	.	TRBJ1-3	many	TGCGCCAGCAGCTTGAGCTGGGACTCTGGAAACACCATATATTTT	CASSLSWDSGNTIYF
TRBV20-1	TRBD2	TRBJ2-7	many	TGCAGTGCTAGAGAGGCGGGGGGGCAGTACTTC	CSAREAGGQYF
TRBV5-1	.	TRBJ2-7	many	TGCGCCAGCAGCTCCGAACTGGAATCCTACGAGCAGTACTTC	CASSSELESYEQYF
TRBV9	.	TRBJ2-2	few	TGTGCCAGCAGCGTAGCTGTGCTCACCGGGGAGCTGTTTTTT	CASSVAVLTGELFF
TRBV10-3	.	TRBJ2-3	few	TGTGCCATCAGTGTGGAGGGATACACAGATACGCAGTATTTT	CAISVEGYTDTQYF
TRBV20-1	.	TRBJ2-7	many	TGCAGTGCTAGGATGGGAGAGGGGACGTACGAGCAGTACTTC	CSARMGEGTYEQYF
TRBV6-6	TRBD2	TRBJ2-1	few	TGTGCCACGACTAGCGGCAATGAGCAGTTCTTC	CATTSGNEQFF
TRBV4-2	.	TRBJ1-5	.	TGTGCCAGCAGCCCGCAGGACCCGAGCAATCAGCCCCAGCATTTT	CASSPQDPSNQPQHF
TRBV5-6	TRBD2	TRBJ2-3	many	TGTGCCAGCAGCTTCTTTAGCGGGGGAATATTCGGCACAGATACGCAGTATTTT	CASSFFSGGIFGTDTQYF
TRBV4-3	TRBD1	TRBJ2-3	few	TGCGCCAGCAGCCACGGGACAGGCACAGATACGCAGTATTTT	CASSHGTGTDTQYF
TRBV21-1	.	TRBJ2-7	many	TGTGCCAGCAGCAAAGCCGGCTCCTACGAGCAGTACTTC	CASSKAGSYEQYF
TRBV7-2	.	TRBJ1-4	few	TGTGCCAGCAGCTTAGGGGCAGGCAGTCCCGAAAAACTGTTTTTT	CASSLGAGSPEKLFF